The 25 T cell receptor beta chains reported below all come from one sample, sequenced in a study of early T cells in non-severe SARS-CoV-2 infection. MiXCR was run by TCRdb on the 5' RACE reads, yielding one entry per CDR3 protein. This sample yields approximately 60,000 distinct CDR3 sequences, of which 7% to 10% are seen a single time; around 15% belongs to the top ten. Source: whole blood, taken at baseline. The receptors shown here come from an adult who was a healthcare worker with PCR-confirmed SARS-CoV-2 infection or an uninfected control (not recorded which).

The J gene is TRBJ2-7, the V gene TRBV15; 9 bases are a match to TRBD2. The CDR3 loop spans 15 amino acids. From germline, CDR1 is LNHNV and CDR2 YYDKDF (reference sequence). Germline trimming cut 1 base from V and 2 bases from J; bases unmatched to any gene: 3. The CDR3 protein is CATSRVAGVTYEQYF. As DNA, the CDR3 is TGTGCCACCAGCAGAGTAGCGGGAGTGACCTACGAGCAGTACTTC. The variable domain in full, completed from reference TRBV15 and TRBJ2-7, reads DAMVIQNPRYQVTQFGKPVTLSCSQTLNHNVMYWYQQKSSQAPKLLFHYYDKDFNNEADTPDNFQSRRPNTSFCFLDIRSPGLGDTAMYLCATSRVAGVTYEQYFGPGTRLTVT.

The chain combines TRBV19 with TRBJ1-5; the D is unclear. Germline V gives CDR1 LNHDA, CDR2 SQIVND (reference sequence). The CDR3 covers 15 residues. Deletions cut 4 bases from V and 1 base from J, with 11 bases between. The chain's CDR3 is CASSKVGESNQPQHF. For the CDR3, the DNA is TGTGCCAGTAGTAAGGTGGGAGAAAGCAATCAGCCCCAGCATTTT.

This clonotype was observed many times. The chain is built from TRBV12-3 or TRBV12-4 and TRBJ2-2; perhaps TRBD2 as D (6 bases). V lost 4 bases to trimming and J lost 6 bases, with 15 bases between them. CDR3 size: 15 residues. The CDR3 spells CASSSLAWGAGELFF. CDR3 DNA sequence: TGTGCCAGCAGTTCCCTGGCGTGGGGGGCCGGGGAGCTGTTTTTT.

This clonotype was seen many times. The genes are TRBV4-1 and TRBJ2-7; tentative D call: TRBD1 (6 bases). Germline CDR1 MGHRA, CDR2 YSYEKL. V lost 2 bases and J 5 bases, leaving 10 bases between the germline ends. The CDR3 runs 13 residues. CDR3 in amino acids: CASSQQGTDEQYF. The DNA of the CDR3 is TGCGCCAGCAGCCAACAGGGGACGGACGAGCAGTACTTC.

This chain joins TRBV12-3 or TRBV12-4 and TRBJ2-3; the match to TRBD2 covers 7 bases. With 5 bases clipped from V and 5 bases from J, the junction kept 7 bases outside the gene matches. CDR3 length equals 14 residues. The CDR3 nucleotides are TGTGCCAGCAGTCCCGGGACGGGGGGAGATACGCAGTATTTT. Protein sequence: CASSPGTGGDTQYF.

In this sample, this clonotype turned up a few times. V usage is TRBV7-2 and J usage is TRBJ2-3, with D unresolved. V was trimmed by 2 bases and J by 6 bases, leaving 18 bases between them. From germline, CDR1 is SGHTA and CDR2 FQGNSA. This CDR3 region has 16 residues. The CDR3 here is CASSLRRKHPEDTQYF. Here the CDR3 DNA reads TGTGCCAGCAGCTTACGAAGAAAGCACCCGGAGGATACGCAGTATTTT.

The chain has TRBV4-2 and TRBJ2-3, with a weak D call TRBD2 (7 bases). V lost 0 bases to trimming and J lost 5 bases, with 21 bases between them. This CDR3 has 18 amino acids. Per germline, CDR1 LGHNA and CDR2 YNFKEQ. In DNA, the CDR3 is TGTGCCAGCAGCCAAGACAGGGGTTGGCGGGAGAGGGGAGATACGCAGTATTTT. Its translation is CASSQDRGWRERGDTQYF.

This clonotype was seen at least ten times. This sequence joins TRBV9 and TRBJ2-4; unclear D gene. The germline V gene encodes CDR1 SGDLS and CDR2 YYNGEE. The CDR3 extends over 15 amino acids. V was clipped by 0 bases and J by 1 base, with 8 bases between them. DNA of the CDR3: TGTGCCAGCAGCGTAGGGGGTGCGGCCAAAAACATTCAGTACTTC. Translated: CASSVGGAAKNIQYF.

This clonotype was counted at least ten times. This rearrangement joins TRBV28 to TRBJ1-3; 7 bases fit TRBD1. CDR1 is MDHEN, CDR2 SYDVKM, per germline. Unmatched junction bases numbered 6, after V lost 9 bases and J lost 4 bases. The CDR3 sequence is 13 residues long. The CDR3 region is CASRRGQGNTIYF. Here the CDR3 DNA reads TGTGCCAGTCGTAGGGGGCAAGGAAACACCATATATTTT.

This clonotype showed up many times. The J gene is TRBJ2-1, the V gene TRBV3-1, with D hard to call. The ends were cut back, 2 bases at V and 8 bases at J, with 4 bases in the middle. The V gene's germline CDR1 is LGHDT and CDR2 YNNKEL (reference sequence). The CDR3 extends over 11 amino acids. CDR3 nucleotide sequence: TGTGCCAGCAGCCAAAGGTATGAGCAGTTCTTC. This sequence encodes CASSQRYEQFF.

There are a few counts of this clonotype. This chain connects TRBV6-5 to TRBJ2-1, with D possibly matching TRBD2 (7 bases). The germline V gene has CDR1 MNHEY and CDR2 SVGAGI. V lost 6 bases and J lost 8, with 17 bases in between. The CDR3 contains 14 residues. Written as DNA, the CDR3 is TGTGCCAGCAGGGCGGAGGGGGGGCCGGATGAGCAGTTCTTC. It is translated as CASRAEGGPDEQFF.

The rearrangement joins TRBV5-6 to TRBJ1-3; D remains ambiguous. The CDR3 contains 14 residues. V was shortened by 2 bases and J by 0 bases, with 6 bases between the two germline ends. The germline V gene has CDR1 SGHDT and CDR2 YYEEEE. The DNA for the CDR3 is TGTGCCAGCAGCTTATTCGGCTCTGGAAACACCATATATTTT. Amino acids: CASSLFGSGNTIYF.

This clonotype has only one observation. Written as DNA, the CDR3 is TGTGCCAGCAGCTTATGGGCGGGAACAGATACGCAGTATTTT. Protein sequence: CASSLWAGTDTQYF. The V call is TRBV7-3, the J call TRBJ2-3; a possible D gene is TRBD2 (6 bases). The V and J ends lost 2 bases and 3 bases respectively, with 9 bases between them. There are 14 residues in the CDR3. CDR1 is SGHTA, CDR2 FQGTGA, per germline.

This clonotype was seen a few times. The chain joins TRBV6-5 to TRBJ2-5, with D perhaps given as TRBD1 or TRBD2 (5 bases each). The V gene lost 6 bases and the J gene lost 2 bases, with 16 bases spanning the gap. This CDR3 contains 15 residues. The V gene's germline CDR1 is MNHEY and CDR2 SVGAGI. CDR3 sequence: CASRIRGSAQETQYF. The CDR3 DNA reads as TGTGCCAGCAGGATTCGGGGCTCAGCACAAGAGACCCAGTACTTC.

This clonotype appeared many times. The chain has TRBV10-3 and TRBJ2-7; 7 nucleotides line up with TRBD2. J gave up 4 bases and V 6 bases, and 12 bases lay outside the gene matches. The CDR3 runs to 15 residues. Germline CDR1 and CDR2: ENHRY and SYGVKD. Here the CDR3 DNA reads TGTGCCATCAGACCCCGGGGCGGGAGAGGGTACGAGCAGTACTTC. Residues: CAIRPRGGRGYEQYF.

This clonotype was counted between two and nine times. V is TRBV4-3 and J is TRBJ1-2; the D is unclear. The CDR3 contains 15 residues. Trimming cost V 0 bases and J 2 bases, with 10 bases left between them. Germline values: CDR1 LGHNA, CDR2 YSLEER. CDR3 region: CASSQDRLYNYGYTF. The CDR3 region has the DNA TGCGCCAGCAGCCAAGATAGGCTTTACAACTATGGCTACACCTTC.

The chain couples TRBV7-2 to TRBJ1-2; no reliable D call. The CDR3 sequence is 12 residues long. CDR1 and CDR2 (germline): SGHTA, FQGNSA. Trimming stripped 1 base from V and 3 bases from J, with 3 bases between. The DNA of the CDR3 is TGTGCCAGCAGCTTAGATCACTATGGCTACACCTTC. It is translated as CASSLDHYGYTF.

CDR3 residues: CASSLGLDTGELFF. CDR3 bases: TGTGCCAGCAGCTTAGGACTCGACACCGGGGAGCTGTTTTTT. The chain joins TRBV11-2 to TRBJ2-2; D is uncertain. Trimming cost V 1 base and J 3 bases, with 6 bases left between them. This CDR3 spans 14 amino acids. Germline CDR1 is SGHAT and CDR2 is FQNNGV.

In its sample, this clonotype was seen a few times. This rearrangement joins TRBV6-2 or TRBV6-3 to TRBJ2-7, with TRBD2 identical over 14 bases. The CDR3 loop spans 14 amino acids. With V trimmed by 5 bases and J by 3 bases, 0 bases remained unmatched. Germline CDR1 is MNHEY and CDR2 is SVGEGT. CDR3: CASSGLAGGYEQYF. CDR3 nucleotides: TGTGCCAGCAGTGGACTAGCGGGAGGCTACGAGCAGTACTTC.

The genes are TRBV7-9 and TRBJ2-3; D gene uncertain. The germline gives CDR1 SEHNR, CDR2 FQNEAQ (reference sequence). This CDR3 is 14 amino acids long. V was cut by 1 base and J by 3 bases, with 8 bases left in between. The CDR3 DNA sequence: TGTGCCAGCAGCTTAGGGCTATCAACAGATACGCAGTATTTT. Translated: CASSLGLSTDTQYF.

The CDR3 sequence: CASSLVTNSYEQYF. CDR3 DNA: TGTGCCAGCAGTTTGGTGACTAACTCCTACGAGCAGTACTTC. The chain combines TRBV12-3 or TRBV12-4 with TRBJ2-7, with TRBD2 as a possible D gene (5 bases). The CDR3 is 14 amino acids. Trimming stripped 3 bases from V and 0 bases from J, with 9 bases between.

At least ten counts were recorded for this clonotype. This chain uses TRBV30 with TRBJ1-2; TRBD1 might be the D (6 bases). CDR1 GTSNPN and CDR2 SVGIG come from the germline V gene (reference sequence). CDR3 length: 15 amino acids. The CDR3 region is CAVQGTPGPFSGYTF. CDR3 nucleotide sequence: TGTGCAGTGCAGGGGACGCCTGGGCCGTTCAGTGGCTACACCTTC.

This chain connects TRBV18 to TRBJ1-1, with 7 bases aligning to TRBD1. Germline CDR1 and CDR2: KGHSH and LQKENI. There are 15 residues in the CDR3. Trimming cost V 1 base and J 3 bases; bases outside gene matches: 5. The chain's CDR3 is CASSPQQGGHTEAFF. As DNA, the CDR3 is TGTGCCAGCTCACCACAGCAGGGGGGGCACACTGAAGCTTTCTTT.

The chain links TRBV12-3 or TRBV12-4 to TRBJ1-2, with D perhaps matching TRBD1 (6 bases). CDR3 size: 14 residues. V was trimmed by 8 bases and J by 5 bases, leaving 18 bases between them. CDR3 loop: CASARAGTQYGYTF. The DNA of the CDR3 is TGTGCCAGCGCCCGAGCGGGGACACAGTATGGCTACACCTTC.

This clonotype was seen a few times. This chain uses TRBV5-1 with TRBJ2-4; TRBD1 aligns across 7 bases. Germline CDR1 is SGHRS and CDR2 is YFSETQ. V shed 0 bases, J shed 6 bases, and the junction held 6 bases outside the gene matches. CDR3 length: 15 residues. DNA for the CDR3: TGCGCCAGCAGCTTGGCGACAGGGAGCCCAAACATTCAGTACTTC. Its translation: CASSLATGSPNIQYF.